The 2 T cell receptor beta chains given below trace back to one sample, sequenced in a study of T cell changes during pregnancy in multiple sclerosis (dated by TCRdb to about 2019). The library was obtained by the immunoSEQ multiplex PCR assay. TCRdb carries this immuneACCESS record with in-frame sequences only. Its versions omit some clonotypes, under half of them owing to an unresolved V gene in the studies checked, with the rest unexplained. The sample table holds roughly 69,000 clones, of which roughly 88% were seen once. The top ten clonotypes cover roughly 1.5% of the sample. This sample comprised peripheral blood, obtained in the third trimester of pregnancy. Every receptor here comes from a female donor with multiple sclerosis, enrolled in a pregnancy study.

This sequence joins TRBV7-3 and TRBJ2-1, with 8 bases fitting TRBD1. CDR1 and CDR2 (germline): SGHTA, FQGTGA. V shed 5 bases and J 7 bases; nucleotides not matched to a gene: 13. This CDR3 spans 16 amino acids. The CDR3 protein is CASSQNRQGMLNEQFF. The CDR3 DNA reads as TGTGCCAGCAGCCAAAACCGACAGGGGATGCTGAATGAGCAGTTCTTC.

This chain joins TRBV2 and TRBJ1-6; D gene uncertain. Trimming shortened V by 11 bases and J by 5 bases, and 13 bases separated the two germline ends. Germline V CDR1 and CDR2: SNHLY, FYNNEI. CDR3 length equals 13 residues. The CDR3: CAGNRQNNSPLHF. The CDR3 DNA reads as TGTGCCGGAAATCGACAAAATAATTCACCCCTCCACTTT.